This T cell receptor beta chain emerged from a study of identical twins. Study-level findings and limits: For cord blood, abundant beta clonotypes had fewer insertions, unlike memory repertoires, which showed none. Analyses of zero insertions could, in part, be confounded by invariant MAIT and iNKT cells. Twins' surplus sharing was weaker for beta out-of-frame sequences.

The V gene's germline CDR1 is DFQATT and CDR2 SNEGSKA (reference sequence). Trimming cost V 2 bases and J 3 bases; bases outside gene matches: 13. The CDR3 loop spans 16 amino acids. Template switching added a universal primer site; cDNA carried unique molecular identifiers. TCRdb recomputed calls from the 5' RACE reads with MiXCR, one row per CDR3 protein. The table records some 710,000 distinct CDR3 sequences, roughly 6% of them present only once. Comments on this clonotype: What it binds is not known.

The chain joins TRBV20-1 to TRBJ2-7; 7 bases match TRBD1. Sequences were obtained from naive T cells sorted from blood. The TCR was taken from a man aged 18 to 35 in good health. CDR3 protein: CSARSDRAEGRYEQYV. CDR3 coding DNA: TGCAGTGCTAGAAGCGACAGGGCAGAGGGACGCTACGAGCAGTACGTC.